This paragraph reports one TCR beta chain. V shed 4 bases and J shed 0 bases, with 13 bases lying between them. Germline V gene sequence: CDR1 WNHNN, CDR2 SYGVQD (reference sequence). There are 16 residues in the CDR3. The data were obtained in a study of blood T cells in healthy people across ages. A second about 7 to 12 cycle PCR used barcoded and J-beta primers. TCRdb re-called the 5' RACE reads through MiXCR, storing one row per CDR3 protein. The table records some 1.4 million distinct CDR3 sequences, approximately 40% of them present only once. This TCR derives from a woman in her late teens or twenties in good health. The rearrangement joins TRBV10-1 to TRBJ2-1, with TRBD2 as a possible D gene (5 bases). The specimen sequenced was blood. CDR3 in amino acids: CASSGGSVSSYNEQFF. CDR3 nucleotide sequence: TGCGCCAGCAGTGGTGGTAGCGTGAGCTCCTACAATGAGCAGTTCTTC.